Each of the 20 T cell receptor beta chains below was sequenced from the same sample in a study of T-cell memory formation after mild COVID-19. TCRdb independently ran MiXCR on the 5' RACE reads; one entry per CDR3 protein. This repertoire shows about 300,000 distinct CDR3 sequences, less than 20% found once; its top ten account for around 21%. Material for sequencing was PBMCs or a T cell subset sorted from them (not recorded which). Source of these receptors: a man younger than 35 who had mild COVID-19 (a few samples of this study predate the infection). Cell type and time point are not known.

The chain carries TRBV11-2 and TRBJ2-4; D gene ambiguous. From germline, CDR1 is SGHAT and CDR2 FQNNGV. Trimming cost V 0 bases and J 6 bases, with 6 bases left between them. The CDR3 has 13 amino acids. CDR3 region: CASSLDVSNIQYF. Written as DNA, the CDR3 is TGTGCCAGCAGCTTAGACGTCTCAAACATTCAGTACTTC.

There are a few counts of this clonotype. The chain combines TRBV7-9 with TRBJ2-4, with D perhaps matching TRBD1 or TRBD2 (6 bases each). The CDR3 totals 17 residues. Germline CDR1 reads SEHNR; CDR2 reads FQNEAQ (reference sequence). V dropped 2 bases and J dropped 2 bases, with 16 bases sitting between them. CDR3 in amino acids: CASSLTGAEKTKNIQYF. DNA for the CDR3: TGTGCCAGCAGCTTAACGGGGGCCGAGAAAACCAAAAACATTCAGTACTTC.

This CDR3 is CASSMGQGGGPQHF. CDR3 coding DNA: TGTGCCAGCAGTATGGGACAGGGTGGGGGGCCCCAGCATTTT. V is TRBV12-3 or TRBV12-4 and J is TRBJ1-5, with TRBD1 identical over 9 bases. Losses at the gene ends were 5 bases for V and 9 bases for J; bases not matched to a gene: 8. The length of the CDR3 is 14 residues.

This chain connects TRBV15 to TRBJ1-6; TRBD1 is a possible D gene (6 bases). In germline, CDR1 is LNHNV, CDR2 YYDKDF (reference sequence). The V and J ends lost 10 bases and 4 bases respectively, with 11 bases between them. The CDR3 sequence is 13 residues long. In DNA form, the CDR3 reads TGTGCCATACACAGGGAATATAATTCACCCCTCCACTTT. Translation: CAIHREYNSPLHF.

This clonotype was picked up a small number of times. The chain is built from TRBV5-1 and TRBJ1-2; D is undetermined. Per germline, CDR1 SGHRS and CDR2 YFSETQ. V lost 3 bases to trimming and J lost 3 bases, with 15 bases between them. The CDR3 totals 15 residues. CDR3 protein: CASSSLLGMDYGYTF. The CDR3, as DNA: TGCGCCAGCAGCTCCCTTTTGGGGATGGACTATGGCTACACCTTC.

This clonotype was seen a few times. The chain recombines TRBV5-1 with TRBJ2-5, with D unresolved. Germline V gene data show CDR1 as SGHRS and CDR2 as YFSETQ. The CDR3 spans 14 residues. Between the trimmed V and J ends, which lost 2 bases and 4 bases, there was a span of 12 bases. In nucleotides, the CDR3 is TGCGCCAGCAGCTTAACAGACCCGGGAGAGACCCAGTACTTC. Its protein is CASSLTDPGETQYF.

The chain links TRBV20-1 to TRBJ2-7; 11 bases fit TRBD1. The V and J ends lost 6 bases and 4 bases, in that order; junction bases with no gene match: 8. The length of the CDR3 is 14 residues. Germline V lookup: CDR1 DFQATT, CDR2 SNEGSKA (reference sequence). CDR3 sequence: CSAPDRGRGYEQYV. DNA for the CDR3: TGCAGTGCACCGGACAGGGGGCGAGGGTACGAGCAGTACGTC.

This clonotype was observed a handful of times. The CDR3 reads CSVDRAMNTEAFF. DNA of the CDR3: TGCAGCGTTGACAGGGCCATGAACACTGAAGCTTTCTTT. This chain connects TRBV29-1 to TRBJ1-1; tentatively, D is TRBD1 (5 bases). This CDR3 region has 13 residues. Deletions cut 3 bases from V and 0 bases from J, with 8 bases between. The germline gives CDR1 SQVTM, CDR2 ANQGSEA.

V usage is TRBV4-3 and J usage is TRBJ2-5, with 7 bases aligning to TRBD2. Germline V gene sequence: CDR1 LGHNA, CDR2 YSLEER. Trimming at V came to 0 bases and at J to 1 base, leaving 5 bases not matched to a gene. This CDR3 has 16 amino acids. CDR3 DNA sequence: TGCGCCAGCAGCCAAGATAAGGCTAGCGGCCAAGAGACCCAGTACTTC. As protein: CASSQDKASGQETQYF.

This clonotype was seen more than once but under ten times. The CDR3 loop reads CASSPDRNIQYF. The CDR3, as DNA: TGTGCCAGCAGCCCGGACCGAAACATTCAGTACTTC. The V and J genes are TRBV12-3 or TRBV12-4 and TRBJ2-4; D ambiguous. V was pared by 6 bases and J by 6 bases, with 9 bases between. CDR3 size: 12 residues.

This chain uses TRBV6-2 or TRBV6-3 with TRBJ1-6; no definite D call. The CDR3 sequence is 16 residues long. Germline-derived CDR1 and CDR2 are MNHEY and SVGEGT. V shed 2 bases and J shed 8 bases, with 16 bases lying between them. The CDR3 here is CASSYGQASRYSPLHF. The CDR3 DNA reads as TGTGCCAGCAGTTACGGGCAGGCCAGCAGGTATTCACCCCTCCACTTT.

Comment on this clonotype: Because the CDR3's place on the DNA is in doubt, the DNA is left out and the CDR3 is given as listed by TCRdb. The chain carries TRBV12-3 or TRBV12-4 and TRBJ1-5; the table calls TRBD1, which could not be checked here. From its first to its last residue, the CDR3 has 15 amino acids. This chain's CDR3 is CASSTSDRYNQPQHF.

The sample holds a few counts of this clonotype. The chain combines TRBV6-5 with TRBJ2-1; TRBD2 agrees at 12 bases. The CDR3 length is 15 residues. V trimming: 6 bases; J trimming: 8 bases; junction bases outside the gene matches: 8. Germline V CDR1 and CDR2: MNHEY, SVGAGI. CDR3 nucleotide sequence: TGTGCCAGCAGGTCTTCTAGCGGGGGGGCCTATGAGCAGTTCTTC. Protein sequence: CASRSSSGGAYEQFF.

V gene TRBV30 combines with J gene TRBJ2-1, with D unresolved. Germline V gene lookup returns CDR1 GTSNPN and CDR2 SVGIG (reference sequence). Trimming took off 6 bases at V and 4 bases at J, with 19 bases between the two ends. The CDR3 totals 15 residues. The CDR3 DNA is TGTGCCTGTCAAGCGAAAGGGAACTATTACAATGAGCAGTTCTTC. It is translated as CACQAKGNYYNEQFF.

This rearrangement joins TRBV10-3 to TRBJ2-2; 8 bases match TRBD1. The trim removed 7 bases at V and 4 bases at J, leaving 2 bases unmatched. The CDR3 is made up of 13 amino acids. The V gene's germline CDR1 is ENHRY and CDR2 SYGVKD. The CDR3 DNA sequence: TGTGCCATCAAGGACAGGGTCACCGGGGAGCTGTTTTTT. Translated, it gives CAIKDRVTGELFF.

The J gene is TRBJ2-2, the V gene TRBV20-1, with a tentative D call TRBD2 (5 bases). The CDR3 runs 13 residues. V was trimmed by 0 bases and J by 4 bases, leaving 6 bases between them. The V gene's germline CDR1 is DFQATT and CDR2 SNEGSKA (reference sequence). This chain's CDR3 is CSAREAGTGELFF. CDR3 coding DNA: TGCAGTGCTAGAGAGGCGGGCACCGGGGAGCTGTTTTTT.

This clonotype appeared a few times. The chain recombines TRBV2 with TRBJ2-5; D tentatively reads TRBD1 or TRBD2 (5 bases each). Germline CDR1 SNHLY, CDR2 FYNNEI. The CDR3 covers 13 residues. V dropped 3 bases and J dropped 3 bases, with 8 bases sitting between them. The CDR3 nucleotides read TGTGCCAGCAGTGAGCTGGGGGAAGAGACCCAGTACTTC. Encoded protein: CASSELGEETQYF. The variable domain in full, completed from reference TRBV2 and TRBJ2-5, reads EPEVTQTPSHQVTQMGQEVILRCVPISNHLYFYWYRQILGQKVEFLVSFYNNEISEKSEIFDDQFSVERPDGSNFTLKIRSTKLEDSAMYFCASSELGEETQYFGPGTRLLVL.

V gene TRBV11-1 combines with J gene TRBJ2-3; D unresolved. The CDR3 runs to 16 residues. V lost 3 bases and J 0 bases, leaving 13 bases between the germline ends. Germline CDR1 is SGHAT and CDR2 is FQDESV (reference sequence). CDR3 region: CASSFLMASSTDTQYF. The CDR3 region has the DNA TGTGCCAGCAGCTTCCTAATGGCCTCTAGCACAGATACGCAGTATTTT.

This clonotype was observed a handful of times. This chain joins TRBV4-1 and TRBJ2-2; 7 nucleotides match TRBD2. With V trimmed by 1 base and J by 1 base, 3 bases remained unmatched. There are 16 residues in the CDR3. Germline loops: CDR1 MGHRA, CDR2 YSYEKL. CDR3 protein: CASSQVLAKNTGELFF. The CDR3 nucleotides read TGCGCCAGCAGCCAAGTACTAGCGAAGAACACCGGGGAGCTGTTTTTT.

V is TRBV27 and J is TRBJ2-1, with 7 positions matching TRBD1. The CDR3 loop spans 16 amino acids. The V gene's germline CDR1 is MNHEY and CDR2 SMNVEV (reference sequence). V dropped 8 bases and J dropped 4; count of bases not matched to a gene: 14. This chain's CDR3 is CASSSILRGTYNEQFF. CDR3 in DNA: TGTGCCAGCTCCTCCATCCTCAGGGGGACATACAATGAGCAGTTCTTC.